This TCR beta chain was identified during a study of T cell responses to AZD1222 COVID-19 vaccine. Data came from immunoSEQ multiplex PCR; TCRdb stores just in-frame clones and leaves some out. The table shows about 190,000 clones, with about 94% occurring only once. This specimen consisted of peripheral blood, obtained on day 0 of AZD1222 vaccination. This TCR was recovered from an adult in good health.

The CDR3 is CASSLSIPGAETQYF. The CDR3 DNA follows: TGCGCCAGCAGCCTATCCATCCCAGGGGCGGAGACCCAGTACTTC. The V call is TRBV4-1, the J call TRBJ2-5; D is possibly TRBD1 (6 bases). Germline loops: CDR1 MGHRA, CDR2 YSYEKL. Trimming left V 4 bases short and J 5 bases short, with 17 bases between. The CDR3 runs to 15 residues.